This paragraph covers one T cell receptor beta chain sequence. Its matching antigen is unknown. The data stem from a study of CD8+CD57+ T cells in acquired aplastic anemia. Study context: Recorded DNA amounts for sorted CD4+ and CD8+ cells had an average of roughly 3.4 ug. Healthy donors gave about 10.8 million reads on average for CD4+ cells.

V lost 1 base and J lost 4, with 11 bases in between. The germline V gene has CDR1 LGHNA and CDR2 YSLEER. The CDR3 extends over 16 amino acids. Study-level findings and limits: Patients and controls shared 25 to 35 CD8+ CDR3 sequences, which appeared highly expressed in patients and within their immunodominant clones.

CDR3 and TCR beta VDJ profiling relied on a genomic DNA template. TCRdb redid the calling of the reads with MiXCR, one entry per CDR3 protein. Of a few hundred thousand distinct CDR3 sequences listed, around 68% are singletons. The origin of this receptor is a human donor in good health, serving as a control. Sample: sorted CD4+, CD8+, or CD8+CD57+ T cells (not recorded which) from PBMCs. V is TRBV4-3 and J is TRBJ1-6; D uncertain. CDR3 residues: CASSQGLAGYNSPLHF. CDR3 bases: TGCGCCAGCAGCCAAGGGCTAGCGGGGTATAATTCACCCCTCCACTTT.